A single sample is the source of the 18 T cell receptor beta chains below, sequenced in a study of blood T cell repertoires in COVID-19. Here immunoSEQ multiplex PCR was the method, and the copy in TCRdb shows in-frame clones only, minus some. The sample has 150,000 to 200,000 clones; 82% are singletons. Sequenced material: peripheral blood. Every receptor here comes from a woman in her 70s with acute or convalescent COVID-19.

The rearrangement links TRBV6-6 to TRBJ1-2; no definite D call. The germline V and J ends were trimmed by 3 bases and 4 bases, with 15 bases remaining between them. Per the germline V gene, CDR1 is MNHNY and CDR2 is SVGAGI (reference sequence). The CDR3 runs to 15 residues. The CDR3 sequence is CASSYSAGSTYGYTF. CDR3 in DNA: TGTGCCAGCAGTTATTCGGCAGGATCAACCTATGGCTACACCTTC.

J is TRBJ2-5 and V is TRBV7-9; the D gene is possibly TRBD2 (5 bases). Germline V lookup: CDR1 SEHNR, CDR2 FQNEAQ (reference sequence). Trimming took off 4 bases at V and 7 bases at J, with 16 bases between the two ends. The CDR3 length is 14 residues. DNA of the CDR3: TGTGCCAGCAGCTCTCGACCGGACGGGGTGACCCAGTACTTC. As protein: CASSSRPDGVTQYF.

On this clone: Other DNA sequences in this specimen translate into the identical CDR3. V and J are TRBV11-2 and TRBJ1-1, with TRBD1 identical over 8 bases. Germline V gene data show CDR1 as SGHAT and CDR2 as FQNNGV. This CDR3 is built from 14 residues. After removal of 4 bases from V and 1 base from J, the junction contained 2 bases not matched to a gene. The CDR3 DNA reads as TGTGCCAGCAGCTCGCAGGGGGCGAACACTGAAGCTTTCTTT. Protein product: CASSSQGANTEAFF.

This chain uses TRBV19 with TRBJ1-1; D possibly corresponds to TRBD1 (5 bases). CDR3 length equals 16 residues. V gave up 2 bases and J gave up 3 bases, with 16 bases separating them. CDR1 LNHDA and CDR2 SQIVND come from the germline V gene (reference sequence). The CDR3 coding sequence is TGTGCCAGTAGTATATGGGGCCATGGGAAAGACACTGAAGCTTTCTTT. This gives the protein CASSIWGHGKDTEAFF.

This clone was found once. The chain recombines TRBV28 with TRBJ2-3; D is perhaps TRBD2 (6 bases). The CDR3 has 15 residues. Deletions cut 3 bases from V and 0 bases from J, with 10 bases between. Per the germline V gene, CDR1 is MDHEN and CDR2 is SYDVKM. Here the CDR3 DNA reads TGTGCCAGCAGTTTCCCCGGGACTAGCACAGATACGCAGTATTTT. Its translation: CASSFPGTSTDTQYF. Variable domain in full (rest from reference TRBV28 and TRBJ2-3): DVKVTQSSRYLVKRTGEKVFLECVQDMDHENMFWYRQDPGLGLRLIYFSYDVKMKEKGDIPEGYSVSREKKERFSLILESASTNQTSMYLCASSFPGTSTDTQYFGPGTRLTVL.

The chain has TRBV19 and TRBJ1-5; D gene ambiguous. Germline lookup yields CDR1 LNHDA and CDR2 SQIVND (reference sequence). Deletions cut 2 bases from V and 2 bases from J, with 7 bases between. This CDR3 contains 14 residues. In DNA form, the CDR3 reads TGTGCCAGTAGTATAATGATAGGCAATCAGCCCCAGCATTTT. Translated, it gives CASSIMIGNQPQHF.

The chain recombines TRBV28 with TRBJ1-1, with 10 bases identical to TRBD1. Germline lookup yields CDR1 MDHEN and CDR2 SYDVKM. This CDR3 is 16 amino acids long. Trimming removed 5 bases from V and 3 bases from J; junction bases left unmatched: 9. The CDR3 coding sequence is TGTGCCAGCAGTCTAGACAGGGGGCGATGGCACACTGAAGCTTTCTTT. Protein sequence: CASSLDRGRWHTEAFF.

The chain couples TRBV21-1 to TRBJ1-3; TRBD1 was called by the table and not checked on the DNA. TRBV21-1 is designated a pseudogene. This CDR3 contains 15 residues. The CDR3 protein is CASSNQGLRGNTIYF. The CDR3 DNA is TGTGCCAGCAGCAACCAGGGTCTTAGGGGAAACACCATATATTTT.

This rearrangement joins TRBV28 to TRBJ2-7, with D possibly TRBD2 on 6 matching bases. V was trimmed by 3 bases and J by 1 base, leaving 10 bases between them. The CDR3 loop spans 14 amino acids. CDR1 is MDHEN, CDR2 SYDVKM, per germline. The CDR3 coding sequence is TGTGCCAGCAGTTTCGTGGGGGGATCCTACGAGCAGTACTTC. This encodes CASSFVGGSYEQYF.

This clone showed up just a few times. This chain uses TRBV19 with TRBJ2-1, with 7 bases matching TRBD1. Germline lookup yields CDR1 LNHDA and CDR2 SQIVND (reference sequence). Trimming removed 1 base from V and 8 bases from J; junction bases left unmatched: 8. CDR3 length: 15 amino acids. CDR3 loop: CASSIATGLADEQFF. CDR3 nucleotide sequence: TGTGCCAGTAGTATAGCGACAGGGCTAGCCGATGAGCAGTTCTTC.

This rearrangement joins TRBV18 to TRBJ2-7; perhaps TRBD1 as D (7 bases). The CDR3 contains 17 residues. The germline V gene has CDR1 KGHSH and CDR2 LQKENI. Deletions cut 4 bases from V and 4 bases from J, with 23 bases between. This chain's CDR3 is CASSRGTRGASGYEQYF. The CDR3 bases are TGTGCCAGCTCACGAGGCACCAGGGGGGCTAGTGGGTACGAGCAGTACTTC. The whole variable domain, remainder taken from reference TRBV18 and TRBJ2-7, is NAGVMQNPRHLVRRRGQEARLRCSPMKGHSHVYWYRQLPEEGLKFMVYLQKENIIDESGMPKERFSAEFPKEGPSILRIQQVVRGDSAAYFCASSRGTRGASGYEQYFGPGTRLTVT.

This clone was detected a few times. CDR3 region: CAWKGLHEKLFF. CDR3 DNA: TGTGCCTGGAAGGGACTGCATGAAAAACTGTTTTTT. The chain carries TRBV30 and TRBJ1-4; the D gene is possibly TRBD1 (5 bases). V was cut by 4 bases and J by 6 bases, with 9 bases left in between. This CDR3 is 12 amino acids long. The germline gives CDR1 GTSNPN, CDR2 SVGIG (reference sequence).

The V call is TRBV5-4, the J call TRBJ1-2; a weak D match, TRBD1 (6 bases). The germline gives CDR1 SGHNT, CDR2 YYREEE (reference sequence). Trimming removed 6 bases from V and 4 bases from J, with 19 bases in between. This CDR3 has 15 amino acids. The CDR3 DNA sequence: TGTGCCAGCAAGGTGGGGGCGGATTCCTTCTATGGCTACACCTTC. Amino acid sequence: CASKVGADSFYGYTF.

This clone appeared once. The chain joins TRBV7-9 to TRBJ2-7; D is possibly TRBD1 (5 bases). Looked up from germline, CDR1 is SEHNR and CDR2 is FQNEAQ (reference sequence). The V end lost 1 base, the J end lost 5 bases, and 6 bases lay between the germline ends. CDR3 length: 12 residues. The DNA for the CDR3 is TGTGCCAGCAGCTTAGTAGGGGACGAGCAGTACTTC. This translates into CASSLVGDEQYF.

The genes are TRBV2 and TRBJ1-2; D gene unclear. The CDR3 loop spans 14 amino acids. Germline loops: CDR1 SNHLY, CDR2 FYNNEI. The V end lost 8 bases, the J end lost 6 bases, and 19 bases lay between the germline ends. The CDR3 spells CASVPGFWENGYTF. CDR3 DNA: TGTGCCAGCGTACCCGGCTTCTGGGAGAATGGCTACACCTTC.

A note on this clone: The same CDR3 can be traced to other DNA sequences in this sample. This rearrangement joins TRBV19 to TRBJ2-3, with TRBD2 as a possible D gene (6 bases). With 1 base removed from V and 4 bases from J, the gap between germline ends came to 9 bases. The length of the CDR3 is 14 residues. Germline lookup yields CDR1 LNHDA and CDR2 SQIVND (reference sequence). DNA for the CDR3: TGTGCCAGTAGTATAGGTTCGGGGGCAGATACGCAGTATTTT. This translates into CASSIGSGADTQYF.

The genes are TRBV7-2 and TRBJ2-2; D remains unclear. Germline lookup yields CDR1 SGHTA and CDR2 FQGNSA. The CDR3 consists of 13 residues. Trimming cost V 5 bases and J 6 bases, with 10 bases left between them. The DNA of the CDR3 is TGTGCCAGCAGCCCCACTCCCTCCGGGGAGCTGTTTTTT. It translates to CASSPTPSGELFF.

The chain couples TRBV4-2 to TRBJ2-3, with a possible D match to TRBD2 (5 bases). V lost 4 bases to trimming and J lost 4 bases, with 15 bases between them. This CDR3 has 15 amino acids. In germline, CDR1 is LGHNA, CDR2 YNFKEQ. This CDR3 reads CASSPRGSGPDTQYF. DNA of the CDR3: TGTGCCAGCAGCCCCCGCGGGTCGGGCCCAGATACGCAGTATTTT.